What follows are 16 T cell receptor beta chains derived from one specimen sequenced in a study of blood T cell repertoires in COVID-19. The method was immunoSEQ multiplex PCR; TCRdb's version includes in-frame clones alone and lacks a portion of them. The table records approximately 70,000 clones, roughly 80% of them present only once. Sequenced sample: peripheral blood. These receptors all come from an elderly woman with acute or convalescent COVID-19.

The chain recombines TRBV7-2 with TRBJ2-1, with 10 bases lining up with TRBD2. This CDR3 region has 12 residues. Germline-derived CDR1 and CDR2 are SGHTA and FQGNSA. With V trimmed by 7 bases and J by 10 bases, 4 bases remained unmatched. The CDR3 loop reads CASTGTSAEQFF. CDR3 DNA sequence: TGTGCCAGCACCGGGACTAGCGCCGAGCAGTTCTTC.

This clone was detected a few times. The chain links TRBV28 to TRBJ1-3; TRBD1 matches at 9 bases. This CDR3 is 18 amino acids long. J was trimmed by 0 bases and V by 3 bases; bases with no gene match: 9. Per germline, CDR1 MDHEN and CDR2 SYDVKM. The CDR3 region is CASSLGQGVGPSGNTIYF. DNA of the CDR3: TGTGCCAGCAGTTTGGGACAGGGAGTTGGCCCCTCTGGAAACACCATATATTTT.

This chain links TRBV19 with TRBJ2-3; 9 bases match TRBD2. Germline assignment: CDR1 LNHDA and CDR2 SQIVND (reference sequence). The CDR3 runs 15 residues. V lost 8 bases and J lost 2; bases outside the gene matches: 8. The CDR3: CASSPSGGHTDTQYF. The CDR3 DNA follows: TGTGCCAGTTCCCCAAGCGGGGGGCACACAGATACGCAGTATTTT.

In nucleotides, the CDR3 is TGTGCCAGCAGCCCGGGACATGCGTTTTCGGGCCTGGCTGAGACCCAGTACTTC. It is translated as CASSPGHAFSGLAETQYF. This sequence joins TRBV2 and TRBJ2-5, with D perhaps TRBD1 (6 bases). Per the germline V gene, CDR1 is SNHLY and CDR2 is FYNNEI. With 6 bases removed from V and 5 bases from J, the gap between germline ends came to 28 bases. The CDR3 covers 18 residues.

This chain links TRBV3-1 (or the pseudogene TRBV3-2) with TRBJ1-1; tentatively, D is TRBD1 (6 bases). Germline V CDR1 and CDR2: LGHDT, YNNKEL (reference sequence). This CDR3 region has 15 residues. Trimming left V 5 bases short and J 1 base short, with 14 bases between. This chain's CDR3 is CASSIRPRGNTEAFF. The CDR3 DNA follows: TGTGCCAGCAGCATACGACCCAGGGGGAACACTGAAGCTTTCTTT.

The chain carries TRBV20-1 and TRBJ1-5; 9 positions agree with TRBD1. The junction had 5 bases not matched to a gene; V was cut back by 5 bases and J by 3 bases. The CDR3 totals 14 residues. CDR1 and CDR2 (germline): DFQATT, SNEGSKA (reference sequence). The CDR3 is CSARGQGNNQPQHF. In nucleotides, the CDR3 is TGCAGTGCTCGTGGACAGGGGAACAATCAGCCCCAGCATTTT.

The chain uses TRBV11-3 and TRBJ1-5; 9 nucleotides line up with TRBD1. Per the germline V gene, CDR1 is SGHNT and CDR2 is YENEEA. The CDR3 length is 17 residues. V lost 4 bases to trimming and J lost 2 bases; unmatched junction nucleotides: 9. CDR3 DNA: TGTGCCAGCAGCTCCGAAGGGACAGGGTCGGGCAATCAGCCCCAGCATTTT. Translated: CASSSEGTGSGNQPQHF.

The table lists this clone with a few counts. V usage is TRBV6-6 and J usage is TRBJ1-5, with TRBD1 matching over 7 bases. In germline, CDR1 is MNHNY, CDR2 SVGAGI (reference sequence). CDR3 length: 16 residues. The ends lost 5 bases at V and 1 base at J; junction bases unmatched: 8. CDR3 bases: TGTGCCAGCAGTCTCGACAGGGTAGGGAGCAATCAGCCCCAGCATTTT. It codes for CASSLDRVGSNQPQHF.

This rearrangement joins TRBV15 to TRBJ2-1; D is possibly TRBD1 (6 bases). V lost 5 bases, J lost 0 bases, and 14 bases lay in between. Germline V gene sequence: CDR1 LNHNV, CDR2 YYDKDF (reference sequence). The CDR3 totals 16 residues. CDR3 in amino acids: CATSGQQALSYNEQFF. The CDR3 DNA reads as TGTGCCACCAGCGGACAGCAGGCCCTCTCCTACAATGAGCAGTTCTTC.

The rearrangement links TRBV4-1 to TRBJ2-7; D may be TRBD2 (6 bases). CDR1 is MGHRA and CDR2 is YSYEKL in the germline V gene. The V and J ends lost 0 bases and 12 bases respectively, with 12 bases between them. The CDR3 is 12 residues long. Here the CDR3 reads CASSQDDQGGYF. The CDR3 nucleotides are TGCGCCAGCAGCCAAGATGATCAGGGAGGGTACTTC.

The rearrangement joins TRBV24-1 to TRBJ2-7, with TRBD2 as a possible D gene (5 bases). The CDR3 has 18 residues. From germline, CDR1 is KGHDR and CDR2 SFDVKD. Trimming took 6 bases from V and 2 from J, leaving 25 bases between them. This CDR3 is CATSFAWSRRKSAYEQYF. In DNA, the CDR3 is TGTGCCACCAGTTTTGCATGGTCCAGGAGGAAGTCGGCCTACGAGCAGTACTTC.

The rearrangement uses TRBV7-9 and TRBJ2-7; 8 bases agree with TRBD1. CDR1 is SEHNR and CDR2 is FQNEAQ in the germline V gene (reference sequence). The CDR3 spans 16 residues. V lost 4 bases, J lost 7 bases, and 15 bases stayed unmatched. The CDR3 here is CASSSTGTGLPEEQYF. The CDR3 DNA is TGTGCCAGCAGCTCAACCGGGACAGGACTTCCGGAGGAGCAGTACTTC.

As to this clone: A read error may explain this, as a much larger clone is one base away. The rearrangement uses TRBV11-3 and TRBJ2-7; 7 nucleotides line up with TRBD2. The CDR3 is made up of 15 amino acids. V lost 2 bases, J lost 3 bases, and 7 bases stayed unmatched. CDR1 is SGHNT and CDR2 is YENEEA in the germline V gene. The CDR3 reads CASSLRAGVVYEQYF. CDR3 nucleotides: TGTGCCAGCAGCTTAAGGGCGGGGGTCGTCTACGAGCAGTACTTC.

Here the CDR3 DNA reads TGTGCCAGCAGCTTAGTACAGGGACATAATTCACCCCTCCACTTT. Protein product: CASSLVQGHNSPLHF. The rearrangement uses TRBV11-2 and TRBJ1-6; tentative D call: TRBD1 (6 bases). This CDR3 comprises 15 residues. CDR1 SGHAT and CDR2 FQNNGV come from the germline V gene. Trimming removed 1 base from V and 5 bases from J, with 9 bases in between.

The genes are TRBV5-1 and TRBJ1-6; possibly TRBD1 for D (6 bases). CDR3 size: 16 residues. From germline, CDR1 is SGHRS and CDR2 YFSETQ. V was trimmed by 0 bases and J by 7 bases, leaving 14 bases between them. The CDR3 loop reads CASSLEGGQPNSPLHF. The CDR3 DNA reads as TGCGCCAGCAGCTTGGAGGGTGGACAGCCGAATTCACCCCTCCACTTT.

This clone was counted between two and nine times. The chain has TRBV5-1 and TRBJ2-7; TRBD1 might be the D (5 bases). Trimming shortened V by 4 bases and J by 4 bases, and 18 bases separated the two germline ends. The CDR3 consists of 15 residues. Looked up from germline, CDR1 is SGHRS and CDR2 is YFSETQ. For the CDR3, the DNA is TGCGCCAGCAGCCCCGCCTTAGGGGCCGGTTACGAGCAGTACTTC. Encoded protein: CASSPALGAGYEQYF.